This T cell receptor beta chain was found in a study of blood T cell repertoires in COVID-19. About the research overall: The origin of the acute and convalescent COVID-19 samples was the United States, Italy and Spain. Sources were T cells, B-cell-depleted T cells, or PBMCs; the material itself was cDNA or gDNA.

This clone turned up a few times. Methods used by the authors: Amplifying reference gene primers gave estimates of nucleated cell counts. Produced via immunoSEQ multiplex PCR; TCRdb's table is partial and in-frame only. V and J calls and clone size are given by that table; D and trimming were obtained from the DNA. Of 60,000 to 80,000 clones listed, roughly 85% are singletons. V was cut by 3 bases and J by 0 bases, with 12 bases left in between. Looked up from germline, CDR1 is MNHEY and CDR2 is SMNVEV (reference sequence). This CDR3 contains 17 residues. The source of this sequence is a human donor in a cohort sampled during active COVID-19. Sequenced sample: peripheral blood. This sequence joins TRBV27 and TRBJ1-6; tentatively, D is TRBD1 (6 bases). CDR3 amino acids: CASSFRADSSYNSPLHF. As DNA, the CDR3 is TGTGCCAGCAGTTTTCGGGCGGACAGCTCCTATAATTCACCCCTCCACTTT.